This passage covers 29 T cell receptor beta chains from one sample sequenced in a study of beta chain features in type 1 diabetes. Isolated RNA was reverse transcribed in full, so expressed TCRB transcripts were sequenced. Here immunoSEQ multiplex PCR was the method, and the copy in TCRdb shows in-frame clones only, minus some. The data show approximately 90,000 clones, roughly 34% seen once. Sequenced input: stem cell memory CD4+ T cells from blood. The source of these receptors is a woman under 30 in good health.

There are a few counts of this clone. The J gene is TRBJ2-1, the V gene TRBV5-1; TRBD2 agrees at 11 bases. The CDR3 runs 14 residues. J was trimmed by 7 bases and V by 2 bases; bases with no gene match: 2. Germline V gives CDR1 SGHRS, CDR2 YFSETQ. The CDR3 sequence: CASSLASGGNEQFF. In DNA form, the CDR3 reads TGCGCCAGCAGCTTAGCTAGCGGGGGGAATGAGCAGTTCTTC.

This chain uses TRBV5-1 with TRBJ1-4; TRBD1 might be the D (6 bases). The CDR3 sequence is 15 residues long. The ends were cut back, 2 bases at V and 0 bases at J, with 8 bases in the middle. CDR1 is SGHRS and CDR2 is YFSETQ in the germline V gene. The CDR3 sequence: CASSFGTPTNEKLFF. The DNA of the CDR3 is TGCGCCAGCAGCTTCGGGACACCAACTAATGAAAAACTGTTTTTT.

The chain links TRBV19 to TRBJ2-1, with D possibly matching TRBD1 (5 bases). The CDR3 loop spans 15 amino acids. Germline-derived CDR1 and CDR2 are LNHDA and SQIVND (reference sequence). Trimming left V 0 bases short and J 7 bases short, with 13 bases between. CDR3 in DNA: TGTGCCAGTAGTATAGATTCCCCAGGGCGGAATGAGCAGTTCTTC. Amino acid sequence: CASSIDSPGRNEQFF.

As concerns this clone: The same CDR3 is also encoded by other DNA sequences in this sample. The V and J genes are TRBV5-1 and TRBJ1-1, with no clear D. Germline loops: CDR1 SGHRS, CDR2 YFSETQ. Trimming pared 0 bases from V and 1 base from J, leaving 7 bases between. This CDR3 is built from 14 residues. Written as DNA, the CDR3 is TGCGCCAGCAGCTTGGGGGCGGGGAACACTGAAGCTTTCTTT. Protein product: CASSLGAGNTEAFF.

This chain uses TRBV5-1 with TRBJ1-4; D is unclear. Trimming pared 4 bases from V and 6 bases from J, leaving 22 bases between. The germline gives CDR1 SGHRS, CDR2 YFSETQ. The CDR3 runs 17 residues. The CDR3 DNA is TGCGCCAGCAGCCCTCGTTTCGAGGGCCTGGGATATGAAAAACTGTTTTTT. Residues: CASSPRFEGLGYEKLFF.

The chain couples TRBV5-1 to TRBJ2-3, with 7 bases fitting TRBD2. The CDR3 totals 18 residues. Germline CDR1 is SGHRS and CDR2 is YFSETQ. V lost 4 bases and J lost 5; bases outside the gene matches: 19. As DNA, the CDR3 is TGCGCCAGCAGCCCGCGACTACGTAGCGGGTGGGCTATAGATACGCAGTATTTT. Amino acid sequence: CASSPRLRSGWAIDTQYF.

In this sample, this clone turned up a few times. The CDR3 DNA is TGTGCCAGCCGTAGCGGGAGGGCCCCCTACAATGAGCAGTTCTTC. Translating it yields CASRSGRAPYNEQFF. This chain joins TRBV19 and TRBJ2-1, with 11 bases fitting TRBD2. The CDR3 sequence is 15 residues long. Germline V gene data show CDR1 as LNHDA and CDR2 as SQIVND (reference sequence). The V and J ends lost 9 bases and 2 bases, in that order; junction bases with no gene match: 6.

The chain joins TRBV2 to TRBJ2-5, with D maybe TRBD2 (6 bases). Germline V gives CDR1 SNHLY, CDR2 FYNNEI. Deletions cut 4 bases from V and 1 base from J, with 10 bases between. The CDR3 sequence is 14 residues long. The CDR3, as DNA: TGTGCCAGCAGTGTAATCGGGGGCCAAGAGACCCAGTACTTC. Translating it yields CASSVIGGQETQYF.

The chain combines TRBV11-2 with TRBJ1-2, with D perhaps matching TRBD1 (5 bases). The CDR3 extends over 12 amino acids. The germline V gene encodes CDR1 SGHAT and CDR2 FQNNGV. Trimming pared 6 bases from V and 1 base from J, leaving 6 bases between. The DNA of the CDR3 is TGTGCCAGCAGTCAGGGTAACTATGGCTACACCTTC. It encodes CASSQGNYGYTF.

The J gene is TRBJ1-2, the V gene TRBV5-6; TRBD1 matches at 7 bases. The germline gives CDR1 SGHDT, CDR2 YYEEEE. V lost 3 bases and J lost 4; bases outside the gene matches: 12. The CDR3 length is 16 residues. CDR3 amino acids: CASSSTVNRGFYGYTF. The CDR3 DNA reads as TGTGCCAGCAGCTCGACAGTAAACAGGGGATTCTATGGCTACACCTTC. Combining the CDR3 with reference TRBV5-6 and TRBJ1-2 gives the whole variable domain DAGVTQSPTHLIKTRGQQVTLRCSPKSGHDTVSWYQQALGQGPQFIFQYYEEEERQRGNFPDRFSGHQFPNYSSELNVNALLLGDSALYLCASSSTVNRGFYGYTFGSGTRLTVV.

CDR3 residues: CASSYSAGVETQYF. The CDR3 region has the DNA TGTGCCAGCAGTTATTCAGCGGGGGTTGAGACCCAGTACTTC. This chain links TRBV6-5 with TRBJ2-5; TRBD2 agrees at 8 bases. V lost 3 bases and J lost 5; bases outside the gene matches: 5. From germline, CDR1 is MNHEY and CDR2 SVGAGI. The CDR3 length is 14 residues.

V is TRBV30 and J is TRBJ1-3, with a weak D call TRBD1 (5 bases). This CDR3 region has 17 residues. The V gene lost 1 base and the J gene lost 0 bases, with 16 bases spanning the gap. The germline V gene encodes CDR1 GTSNPN and CDR2 SVGIG (reference sequence). CDR3 residues: CAWSGAGQLTSGNTIYF. Written as DNA, the CDR3 is TGTGCCTGGAGTGGGGCAGGGCAACTAACCTCTGGAAACACCATATATTTT.

V usage is TRBV11-1 and J usage is TRBJ2-7, with D perhaps TRBD1 (6 bases). The V and J ends lost 5 bases and 0 bases respectively, with 14 bases between them. This CDR3 region has 15 residues. Germline V gene data show CDR1 as SGHAT and CDR2 as FQDESV (reference sequence). The CDR3 loop is CASSLRDTPSYEQYF. CDR3 sequence (DNA): TGTGCCAGCAGCCTCCGGGACACTCCCTCCTACGAGCAGTACTTC. The full variable domain, completed using reference TRBV11-1 and TRBJ2-7, is EAEVAQSPRYKITEKSQAVAFWCDPISGHATLYWYRQILGQGPELLVQFQDESVVDDSQLPKDRFSAERLKGVDSTLKIQPAELGDSAMYLCASSLRDTPSYEQYFGPGTRLTVT.

The CDR3 coding sequence is TGCAGCGTCGATGATCTGCGGGGCACAGATACGCAGTATTTT. Its translation is CSVDDLRGTDTQYF. J is TRBJ2-3 and V is TRBV29-1, with D possibly being TRBD2 (5 bases). The germline gives CDR1 SQVTM, CDR2 ANQGSEA. V was clipped by 6 bases and J by 1 base, with 14 bases between them. The CDR3 length is 14 residues.

V is TRBV7-9 and J is TRBJ1-1; no reliable D call. Trimming cost V 5 bases and J 0 bases, with 13 bases left between them. Germline V lookup: CDR1 SEHNR, CDR2 FQNEAQ (reference sequence). This CDR3 is 15 amino acids long. CDR3 region: CASSPPWPLNTEAFF. As DNA, the CDR3 is TGTGCCAGCAGCCCCCCCTGGCCCCTGAACACTGAAGCTTTCTTT.

This chain joins TRBV4-2 and TRBJ1-2; the D gene is possibly TRBD1 (5 bases). CDR3 length: 15 amino acids. The germline V and J ends were trimmed by 0 bases and 9 bases, with 17 bases remaining between them. The germline CDR1 and CDR2 sequences are LGHNA and YNFKEQ. The CDR3 sequence: CASSQEEGVRSSYTF. CDR3 nucleotide sequence: TGTGCCAGCAGCCAAGAGGAAGGGGTGCGGTCAAGCTACACCTTC.

The J gene is TRBJ2-3, the V gene TRBV5-1, with D tentatively TRBD1 (6 bases). The V gene's germline CDR1 is SGHRS and CDR2 YFSETQ. V lost 4 bases and J lost 4, with 13 bases in between. The CDR3 consists of 14 residues. The CDR3 region has the DNA TGCGCCAGCAGCGATCGGACAGCTTCAGATACGCAGTATTTT. It is translated as CASSDRTASDTQYF.

The chain combines TRBV11-2 with TRBJ2-1, with D possibly matching TRBD1 (6 bases). CDR3 size: 16 residues. V was clipped by 0 bases and J by 5 bases, with 14 bases between them. CDR1 and CDR2 (germline): SGHAT, FQNNGV. The CDR3 region has the DNA TGTGCCAGCAGCTTAGATATCAGGGGAATAGACAATGAGCAGTTCTTC. This encodes CASSLDIRGIDNEQFF.

This clone was observed a few times. The chain couples TRBV19 to TRBJ1-5, with a possible D match to TRBD1 (6 bases). V was shortened by 3 bases and J by 7 bases, with 19 bases between the two germline ends. CDR1 and CDR2 from the germline V gene are LNHDA and SQIVND (reference sequence). This CDR3 spans 16 amino acids. The CDR3 DNA reads as TGTGCCAGTAGTATCACCCCGGGCGGGGGCGGCCAGCCCCAGCATTTT. Protein sequence: CASSITPGGGGQPQHF.

This chain joins TRBV10-3 and TRBJ2-5, with a tentative D call TRBD2 (5 bases). This CDR3 is built from 14 residues. Germline-derived CDR1 and CDR2 are ENHRY and SYGVKD. The V end was cut by 0 bases, the J end by 5 bases, with 10 bases between. CDR3 residues: CAISESRGSETQYF. CDR3 nucleotide sequence: TGTGCCATCAGTGAGTCGAGAGGGTCTGAGACCCAGTACTTC.

Comments on this clone: The junction departs from germline at one end; a sequencing error may be responsible. The V gene is TRBV4-1, the J gene TRBJ2-1; D gene unclear. CDR3 length: 16 amino acids. CDR1 is MGHRA, CDR2 YSYEKL, per germline. CDR3 DNA sequence: TGCGCCAGCAGCCAAGATCTTTCGAACTCCTACAGTGAGCAGTTCTTC. Protein: CASSQDLSNSYSEQFF.

In its sample, this clone was seen a few times. This rearrangement joins TRBV7-2 to TRBJ2-3, with 8 positions matching TRBD2. Per the germline V gene, CDR1 is SGHTA and CDR2 is FQGNSA. The V gene end was trimmed by 5 bases and the J gene end by 6 bases; junction bases not matched to a gene: 13. This CDR3 spans 16 amino acids. The CDR3 coding sequence is TGTGCCAGCAGCCCGGCGGGCGGGGGGCCGACGGATACGCAGTATTTT. Protein sequence: CASSPAGGGPTDTQYF.

This chain uses TRBV5-4 with TRBJ1-4; tentatively, D is TRBD1 (5 bases). The CDR3 length is 15 residues. V was pared by 1 base and J by 1 base, with 8 bases between. In germline, CDR1 is SGHNT, CDR2 YYREEE (reference sequence). Here the CDR3 reads CASSLIGETNEKLFF. The CDR3 DNA reads as TGTGCCAGCAGCTTGATAGGGGAAACTAATGAAAAACTGTTTTTT.

The CDR3 DNA reads as TGTGCCAGCACTGGACAGCCCATGAACACTGAAGCTTTCTTT. This sequence encodes CASTGQPMNTEAFF. This chain uses TRBV6-5 with TRBJ1-1; a weak D match, TRBD1 (6 bases). This CDR3 comprises 14 residues. V was clipped by 7 bases and J by 0 bases, with 12 bases between them. The germline CDR1 and CDR2 sequences are MNHEY and SVGAGI.

V is TRBV5-4 and J is TRBJ2-1; D gene unclear. In germline, CDR1 is SGHNT, CDR2 YYREEE (reference sequence). This CDR3 has 14 amino acids. Trimming took off 0 bases at V and 5 bases at J, with 9 bases between the two ends. The CDR3 here is CASSLVPQNNEQFF. Here the CDR3 DNA reads TGTGCCAGCAGCTTGGTTCCCCAAAACAATGAGCAGTTCTTC.

The rearrangement uses TRBV11-2 and TRBJ2-7; no clear D gene. This CDR3 has 14 residues. Trimming removed 3 bases at V and 0 bases at J, with 9 bases between. CDR1 is SGHAT, CDR2 FQNNGV, per germline. CDR3 sequence (DNA): TGTGCCAGCAGCTTGGCCAGGCTCTCCTACGAGCAGTACTTC. Translating it yields CASSLARLSYEQYF.

This clone was picked up a small number of times. The chain links TRBV29-1 to TRBJ2-3, with 11 bases that match TRBD2. The CDR3 has 15 amino acids. Trimming took 6 bases from V and 2 from J; bases not matched to a gene: 7. CDR1 and CDR2 from the germline V gene are SQVTM and ANQGSEA. The chain's CDR3 is CSVITSGGATDTQYF. For the CDR3, the DNA is TGCAGCGTCATTACTAGCGGGGGAGCCACAGATACGCAGTATTTT.

The gene calls are TRBV7-9 and TRBJ2-5, with 13 bases identical to TRBD2. CDR3 length: 17 residues. J lost 4 bases, V lost 3 bases, and 8 bases had no gene match. Germline CDR1 reads SEHNR; CDR2 reads FQNEAQ (reference sequence). In nucleotides, the CDR3 is TGTGCCAGCAGCTTCGGGACTAGCGGGGATGCACTAGAGACCCAGTACTTC. It is translated as CASSFGTSGDALETQYF.

This clone turned up a few times. The chain recombines TRBV18 with TRBJ2-7, with D tentatively TRBD1 (6 bases). V was pared by 3 bases and J by 0 bases, with 6 bases between. This CDR3 is built from 13 residues. CDR1 KGHSH and CDR2 LQKENI come from the germline V gene. In DNA form, the CDR3 reads TGTGCCAGCTCACCGGGGGCCTCCTACGAGCAGTACTTC. Translating gives CASSPGASYEQYF.